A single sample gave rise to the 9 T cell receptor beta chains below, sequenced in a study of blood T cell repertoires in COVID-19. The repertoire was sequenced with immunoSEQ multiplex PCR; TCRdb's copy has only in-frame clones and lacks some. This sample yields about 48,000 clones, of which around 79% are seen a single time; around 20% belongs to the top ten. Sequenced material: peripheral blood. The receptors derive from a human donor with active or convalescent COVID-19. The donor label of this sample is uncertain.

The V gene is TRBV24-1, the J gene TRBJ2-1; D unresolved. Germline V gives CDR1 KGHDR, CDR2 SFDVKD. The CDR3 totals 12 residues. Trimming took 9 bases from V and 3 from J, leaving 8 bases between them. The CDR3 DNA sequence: TGTGCCACCGCGCACCTCTACAATGAGCAGTTCTTC. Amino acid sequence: CATAHLYNEQFF.

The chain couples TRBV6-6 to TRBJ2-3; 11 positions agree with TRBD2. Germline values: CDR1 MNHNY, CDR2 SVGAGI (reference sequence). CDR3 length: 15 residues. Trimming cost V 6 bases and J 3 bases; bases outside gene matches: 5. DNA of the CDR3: TGTGCCAGCAGGCAGACTAGCGGGATGACAGATACGCAGTATTTT. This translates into CASRQTSGMTDTQYF.

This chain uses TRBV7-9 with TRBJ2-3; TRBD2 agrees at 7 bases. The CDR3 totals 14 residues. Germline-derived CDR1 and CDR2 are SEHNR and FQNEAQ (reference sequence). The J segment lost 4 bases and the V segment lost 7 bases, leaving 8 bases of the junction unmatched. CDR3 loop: CASTEGGSADTQYF. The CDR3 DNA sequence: TGTGCCAGCACCGAGGGCGGGAGCGCAGATACGCAGTATTTT.

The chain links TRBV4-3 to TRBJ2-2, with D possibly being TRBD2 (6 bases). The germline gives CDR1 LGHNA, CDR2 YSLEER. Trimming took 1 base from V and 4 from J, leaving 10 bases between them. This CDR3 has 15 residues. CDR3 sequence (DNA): TGCGCCAGCAGCCAAGTGGCGGGATCCACCGGGGAGCTGTTTTTT. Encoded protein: CASSQVAGSTGELFF.

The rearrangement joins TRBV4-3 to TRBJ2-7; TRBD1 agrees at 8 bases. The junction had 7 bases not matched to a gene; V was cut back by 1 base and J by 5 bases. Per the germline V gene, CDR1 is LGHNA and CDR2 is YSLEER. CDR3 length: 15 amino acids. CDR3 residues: CASSQGTGLANEQYF. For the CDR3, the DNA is TGCGCCAGCAGCCAAGGGACAGGGTTAGCGAACGAGCAGTACTTC.

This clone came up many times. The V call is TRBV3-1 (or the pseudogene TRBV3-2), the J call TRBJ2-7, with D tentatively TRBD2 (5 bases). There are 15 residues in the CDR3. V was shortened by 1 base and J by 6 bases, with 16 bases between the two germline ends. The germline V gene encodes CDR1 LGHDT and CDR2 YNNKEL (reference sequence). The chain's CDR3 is CASSQGDFGVGEQYF. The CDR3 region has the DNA TGTGCCAGCAGCCAAGGGGATTTCGGGGTGGGCGAGCAGTACTTC.

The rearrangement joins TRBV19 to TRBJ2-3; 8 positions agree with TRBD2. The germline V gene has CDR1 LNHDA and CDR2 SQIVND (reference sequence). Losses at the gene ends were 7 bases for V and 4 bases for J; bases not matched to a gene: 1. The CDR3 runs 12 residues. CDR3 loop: CASTGGADTQYF. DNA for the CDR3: TGTGCCAGTACGGGGGGGGCAGATACGCAGTATTTT.

CDR3 in DNA: TGTGCCAGCTCCGGGGGACTGACTATGTTGGGCTACACCTTC. Translated, it gives CASSGGLTMLGYTF. The gene calls are TRBV6-5 and TRBJ1-2; possibly TRBD1 for D (5 bases). Trimming left V 8 bases short and J 8 bases short, with 21 bases between. CDR1 MNHEY and CDR2 SVGAGI come from the germline V gene. CDR3 size: 14 residues.

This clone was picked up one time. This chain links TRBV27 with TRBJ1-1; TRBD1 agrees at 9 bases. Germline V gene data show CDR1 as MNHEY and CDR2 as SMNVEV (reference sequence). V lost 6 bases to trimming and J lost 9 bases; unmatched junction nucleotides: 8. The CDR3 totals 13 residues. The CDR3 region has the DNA TGTGCCAGCAGCCTTGCCGGGACAGGGAAAGCTTTCTTT. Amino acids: CASSLAGTGKAFF.